This TCR beta chain was recorded in a study of T cells in narcolepsy. At the level of the study: Patients with NT1 or NT2 and healthy control donors were enrolled. Whole-study results and caveats: HCRT-specific and TRIB2-specific autoreactive clonotypes appeared among same-patient CSF and blood CD4+ clonotypes. Healthy controls reportedly lacked the autoreactive clonotypes serially found in patients' blood. No autoreactive T cell clone sequences appeared in some memory CD4+ repertoires.

Per the germline V gene, CDR1 is SGHNT and CDR2 is YENEEA. With 5 bases clipped from V and 1 base from J, the junction kept 10 bases outside the gene matches. This CDR3 has 17 amino acids. In this sample, this clone turned up once. The antigen remains undetermined. Using immunoSEQ multiplex PCR, the repertoire was profiled, and TCRdb retains in-frame clones only, with some absent. The repertoire holds more than 20,000 clones, around 90% seen once, with more than 0.95% in the top ten. The TCR originated in a human donor with narcolepsy. Sequencing used CD45RA- memory CD4+ T cells from PBMCs. The chain carries TRBV11-3 and TRBJ2-1; 8 bases agree with TRBD2. CDR3 residues: CASSPGSGLGSYNEQFF. CDR3 DNA sequence: TGTGCCAGCAGCCCAGGATCGGGACTAGGGTCCTACAATGAGCAGTTCTTC.